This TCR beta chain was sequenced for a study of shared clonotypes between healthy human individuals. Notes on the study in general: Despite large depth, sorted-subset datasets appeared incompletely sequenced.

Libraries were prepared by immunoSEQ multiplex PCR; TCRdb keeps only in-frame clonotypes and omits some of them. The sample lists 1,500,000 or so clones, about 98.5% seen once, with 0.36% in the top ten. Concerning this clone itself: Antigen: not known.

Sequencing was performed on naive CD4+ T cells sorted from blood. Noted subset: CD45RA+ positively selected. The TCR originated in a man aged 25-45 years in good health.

CDR3: CASSSDLAGVETQYF. The CDR3 DNA reads as TGCGCCAGCAGCTCGGACCTAGCGGGAGTAGAGACCCAGTACTTC. The genes are TRBV5-1 and TRBJ2-5; 10 bases are a match to TRBD2. Germline assignment: CDR1 SGHRS and CDR2 YFSETQ. The CDR3 covers 15 residues. The V segment lost 3 bases and the J segment 4 bases; nucleotides outside the gene matches: 6.